This TCR beta chain was sequenced for a study of T cell repertoires in cytomegalovirus infection. Study information: Recently identified HLA-C-restricted CMV epitopes and well-studied HLA-B-restricted CMV epitopes were used by the study. Public TCR beta signature analysis indicated the presence of both CMV infection and matching HLA type. Findings of the study overall: Cumulated frequencies of public TCR beta families served to identify carriers of CMV plus the relevant HLA. CMV-specific TCR beta clonotypes restricted by HLA-C were the ones dominating the ex vivo response.

Trimming removed 3 bases from V and 7 bases from J, with 16 bases in between. The CDR3 is 15 residues long. Germline V CDR1 and CDR2: LGHNA, YNFKEQ. This clonotype was counted a few times. The antigen is not known. One entry per CDR3 protein results from TCRdb running MiXCR on the reads. Among 40,000 to 60,000 distinct CDR3 sequences, roughly 22% were seen once, and the ten largest hold approximately 90%. V and J are TRBV4-2 and TRBJ1-5, with D perhaps TRBD1 (6 bases). The sequencing used CD8+ T cells from cultured PBMCs, collected from culture after CMV antigen stimulation. This receptor was taken from a human donor in good health (CMV status not recorded). Some clones in this sample may be carry-over from other donors' samples. CDR3 DNA: TGTGCCAGCAGCCAGGACAGAGGGAGCAGACAGCCCCAGCATTTT. The encoded protein is CASSQDRGSRQPQHF.